Listed below are T cell receptor beta chains from one sample, sequenced in a study of blood T cell repertoires in COVID-19. Clones were read by immunoSEQ multiplex PCR, and TCRdb kept only the in-frame ones, dropping some. The table has some 64,000 clones, roughly 84% seen once. Sequencing was carried out using peripheral blood. These receptors came from a man in his 70s with acute or convalescent COVID-19. The CDR3 runs from the conserved cysteine through the conserved F or W.

TRBJ1-2,TRBV25-1,CASSTSGALYGYTF
TRBJ2-7,TRBV18,CASSPRQGVSSYEQYF
TRBJ2-3,TRBV28,CASSFWSRGGGADTQYF
TRBJ2-1,TRBV7-2,CASGPQGNNEQFF
TRBJ2-3,TRBV5-1,CASSLSIAGGQDTQYF
TRBJ1-5,TRBV2,CASSEGASNQPQHF
TRBJ1-5,TRBV24-1,CAPRLDRCNQPQHF
TRBJ1-5,TRBV4-1,CASSPTGETQPQHF
TRBJ1-6,TRBV7-8,CASSLSGTGYSPLHF
TRBJ2-7,TRBV4-1,CASSPDRGSYEQYF
TRBJ2-5,TRBV6-6,CASSYPASGVQETQYF
TRBJ2-7,TRBV10-2,CASRAADTYEQYF
TRBJ1-4,TRBV15,CATSRLTGTGSTNEKLFF
TRBJ2-6,TRBV7-9,CAVPGQAGSGANVLTF